This paragraph covers one TCR beta chain sequence. The source of the sample is a study of blood T cell repertoires in COVID-19. Looking at the study overall: Some COVID-19 samples were acute and others convalescent; all came from the United States, Italy and Spain.

Per the original methods: From reference gene primer amplification, estimates of nucleated cell counts were derived. Sequenced by immunoSEQ multiplex PCR; TCRdb stores in-frame clones only, minus some. Clonal size and the V and J genes are those of that table, whereas D and trimming came from the DNA. The data show about 230,000 clones, 80% to 85% seen once. The germline V gene has CDR1 SNHLY and CDR2 FYNNEI. CDR3 size: 13 residues. The V gene lost 6 bases and the J gene lost 0 bases, with 8 bases spanning the gap. This TCR derives from a woman of 80 years or more with active or convalescent COVID-19. The chain is built from TRBV2 and TRBJ1-1; D not resolved. Sequenced sample: peripheral blood. Here the CDR3 reads CASSENMNTEAFF. The CDR3 bases are TGTGCCAGCAGCGAGAATATGAACACTGAAGCTTTCTTT.